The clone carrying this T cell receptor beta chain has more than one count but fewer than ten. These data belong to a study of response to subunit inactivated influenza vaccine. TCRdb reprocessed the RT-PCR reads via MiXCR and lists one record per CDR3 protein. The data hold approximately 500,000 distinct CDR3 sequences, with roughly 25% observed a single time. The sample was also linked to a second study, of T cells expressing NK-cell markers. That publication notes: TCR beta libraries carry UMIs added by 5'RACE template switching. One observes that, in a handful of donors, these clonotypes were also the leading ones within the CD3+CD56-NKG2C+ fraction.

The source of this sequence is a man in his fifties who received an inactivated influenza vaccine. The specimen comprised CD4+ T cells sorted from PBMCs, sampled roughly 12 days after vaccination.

The CDR3 coding sequence is TGTGCCAGCAGCCCTAACAGGGGTTCCTACGAGCAGTACTTC. Translating gives CASSPNRGSYEQYF. V usage is TRBV7-9 and J usage is TRBJ2-7, with 7 bases identical to TRBD1. The J segment lost 1 base and the V segment lost 5 bases, leaving 5 bases of the junction unmatched. Germline loops: CDR1 SEHNR, CDR2 FQNEAQ (reference sequence). The CDR3 length is 14 residues.